Described below is a single TCR beta chain sequence and its context. The antigen is unknown. Profiling relied on immunoSEQ multiplex PCR, and the TCRdb table lists in-frame clones only, not all of them. This sample has some 37,000 clones, with 78% found just once. Time point meaning: week 5, during vaccination. With topical imiquimod, each dose of the vaccine consisted of 300 ug of mutant IDH1 20-mer peptide. The data were obtained in a study of a mutant IDH1 vaccine in newly diagnosed glioma. The CDR3 totals 13 residues. The TCR comes from a man aged 35-49 years with glioma. The chain couples TRBV1 to TRBJ2-7. TRBV1 has pseudogene status. This sample comprised PBMCs, obtained from a glioma patient whose treatment included an IDH1 peptide vaccine. The DNA for the CDR3 is TGCACCAGCAGGGGCCTTCCCCGGGCCGAGCAGTACTTC. Amino acids: CTSRGLPRAEQYF.